The TCR beta chain under discussion was sequenced for a study of cytomegalovirus exposure and HLA in healthy donors. A remark on this clone: Antigen: not known. Relative to the germline gene, one junction end is altered; a read error may explain this.

General study findings and limits: Altogether, 160 or so TCR beta chains were recorded as cytomegalovirus-associated. Some V segments (TRBV6-2 and TRBV6-3 among them) were excluded as indistinguishable. Donor immune exposure was known only as CMV serostatus. The majority of TCR sequences were rare, yet some public TCRs appeared in many donors.

PCR involved 60 Vbeta and 13 Jbeta primers. The repertoire was sequenced with immunoSEQ multiplex PCR; TCRdb's copy has only in-frame clones and lacks some. The table lists over 75,000 clones, about 80% of them singletons. The CDR3 length is 16 residues. Germline CDR1 SGHDT, CDR2 YYEEEE. The source is an older woman in good health and CMV-seronegative. Input material: PBMCs. The J gene is TRBJ1-6, the V gene TRBV5-6; 9 nucleotides match TRBD1. CDR3 in amino acids: CASSFSQGAYNSPLNF. CDR3 nucleotide sequence: TGTGCCAGCAGCTTCTCACAGGGGGCCTATAATTCACCCCTCAACTTT.